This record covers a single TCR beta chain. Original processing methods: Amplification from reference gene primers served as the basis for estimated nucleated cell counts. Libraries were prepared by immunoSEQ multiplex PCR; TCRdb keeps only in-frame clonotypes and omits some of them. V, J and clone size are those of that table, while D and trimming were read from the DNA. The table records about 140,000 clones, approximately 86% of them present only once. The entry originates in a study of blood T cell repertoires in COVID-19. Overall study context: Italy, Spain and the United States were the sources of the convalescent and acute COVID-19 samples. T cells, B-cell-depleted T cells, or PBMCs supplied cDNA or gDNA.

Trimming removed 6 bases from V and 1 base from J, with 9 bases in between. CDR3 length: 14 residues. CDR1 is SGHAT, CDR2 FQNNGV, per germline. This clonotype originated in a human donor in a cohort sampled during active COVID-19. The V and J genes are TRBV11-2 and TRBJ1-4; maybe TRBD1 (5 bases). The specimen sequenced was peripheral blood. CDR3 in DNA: TGTGCCAGCAGGGGGAGGGGAACTAATGAAAAACTGTTTTTT. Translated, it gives CASRGRGTNEKLFF. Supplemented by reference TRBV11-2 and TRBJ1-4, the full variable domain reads EAGVAQSPRYKIIEKRQSVAFWCNPISGHATLYWYQQILGQGPKLLIQFQNNGVVDDSQLPKDRFSAERLKGVDSTLKIQPAKLEDSAVYLCASRGRGTNEKLFFGSGTQLSVL.